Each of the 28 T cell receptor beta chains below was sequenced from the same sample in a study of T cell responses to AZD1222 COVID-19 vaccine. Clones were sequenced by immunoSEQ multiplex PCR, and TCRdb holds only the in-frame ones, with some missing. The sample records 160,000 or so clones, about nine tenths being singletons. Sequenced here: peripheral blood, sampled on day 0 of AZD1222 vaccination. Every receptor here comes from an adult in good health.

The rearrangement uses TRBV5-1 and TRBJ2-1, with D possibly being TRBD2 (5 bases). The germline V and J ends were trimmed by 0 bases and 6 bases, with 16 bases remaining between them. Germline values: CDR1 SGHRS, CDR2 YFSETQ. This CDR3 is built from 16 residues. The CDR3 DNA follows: TGCGCCAGCAGCTTGGCTCCGGGAATCCCCACCAATGAGCAGTTCTTC. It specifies CASSLAPGIPTNEQFF.

CDR3: CASREANNSPLHF. The CDR3 bases are TGTGCCAGCAGAGAGGCAAATAATTCACCCCTCCACTTT. The chain joins TRBV6-5 to TRBJ1-6, with no clear D. Germline V gene data show CDR1 as MNHEY and CDR2 as SVGAGI. V lost 6 bases, J lost 5 bases, and 8 bases lay in between. CDR3 length equals 13 residues.

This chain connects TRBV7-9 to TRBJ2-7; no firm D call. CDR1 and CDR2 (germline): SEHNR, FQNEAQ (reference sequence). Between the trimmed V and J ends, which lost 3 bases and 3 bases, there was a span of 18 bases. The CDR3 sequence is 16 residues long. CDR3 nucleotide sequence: TGTGCCAGCAGCTTTCCTATCACATCAATGAACTACGAGCAGTACTTC. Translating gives CASSFPITSMNYEQYF.

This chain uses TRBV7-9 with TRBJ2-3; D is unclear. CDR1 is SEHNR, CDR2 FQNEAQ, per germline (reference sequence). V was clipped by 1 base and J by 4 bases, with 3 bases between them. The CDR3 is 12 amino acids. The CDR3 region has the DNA TGTGCCAGCAGCTTAGTATCAGATACGCAGTATTTT. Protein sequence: CASSLVSDTQYF. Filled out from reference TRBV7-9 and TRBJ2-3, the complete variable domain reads DTGVSQNPRHKITKRGQNVTFRCDPISEHNRLYWYRQTLGQGPEFLTYFQNEAQLEKSRLLSDRFSAERPKGSFSTLEIQRTEQGDSAMYLCASSLVSDTQYFGPGTRLTVL.

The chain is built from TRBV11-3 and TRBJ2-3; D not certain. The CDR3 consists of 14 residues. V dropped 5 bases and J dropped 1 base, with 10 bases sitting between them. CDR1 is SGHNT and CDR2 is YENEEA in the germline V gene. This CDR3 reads CASSPNVGTDTQYF. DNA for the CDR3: TGTGCCAGCAGCCCAAACGTGGGCACAGATACGCAGTATTTT.

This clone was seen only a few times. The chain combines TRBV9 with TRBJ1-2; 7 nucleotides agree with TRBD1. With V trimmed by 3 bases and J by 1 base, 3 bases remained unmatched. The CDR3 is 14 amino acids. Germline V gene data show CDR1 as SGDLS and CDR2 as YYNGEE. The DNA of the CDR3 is TGTGCCAGCAGCGAGGGGGACAGTAACTATGGCTACACCTTC. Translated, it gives CASSEGDSNYGYTF.

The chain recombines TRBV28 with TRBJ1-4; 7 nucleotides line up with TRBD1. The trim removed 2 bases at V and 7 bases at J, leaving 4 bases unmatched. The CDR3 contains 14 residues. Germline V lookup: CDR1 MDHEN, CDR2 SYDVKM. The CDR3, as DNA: TGTGCCAGCAGTTTAGCCCACAGGGGTGAAAAACTGTTTTTT. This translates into CASSLAHRGEKLFF.

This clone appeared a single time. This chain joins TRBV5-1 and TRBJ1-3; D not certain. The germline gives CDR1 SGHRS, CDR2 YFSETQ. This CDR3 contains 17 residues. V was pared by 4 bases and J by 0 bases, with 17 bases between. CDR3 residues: CASSPSGPESSGNTIYF. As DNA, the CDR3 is TGCGCCAGCAGCCCTTCCGGACCCGAGAGCTCTGGAAACACCATATATTTT.

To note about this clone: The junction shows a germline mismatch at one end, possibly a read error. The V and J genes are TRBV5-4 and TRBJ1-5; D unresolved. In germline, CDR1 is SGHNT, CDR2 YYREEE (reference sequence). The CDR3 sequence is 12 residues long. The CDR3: CTSSLDNQPQHF. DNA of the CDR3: TGTACCAGCAGCTTGGATAATCAGCCCCAGCATTTT.

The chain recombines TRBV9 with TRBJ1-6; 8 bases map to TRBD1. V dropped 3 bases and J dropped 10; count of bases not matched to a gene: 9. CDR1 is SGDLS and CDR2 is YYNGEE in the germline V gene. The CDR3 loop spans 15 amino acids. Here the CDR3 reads CASSAQTGARSPLHF. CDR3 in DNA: TGTGCCAGCAGCGCCCAGACAGGGGCGCGGTCACCCCTCCACTTT.

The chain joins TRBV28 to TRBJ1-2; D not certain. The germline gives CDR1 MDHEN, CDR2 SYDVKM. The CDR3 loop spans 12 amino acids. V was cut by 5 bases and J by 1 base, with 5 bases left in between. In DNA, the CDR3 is TGTGCCAGCAGTGCCAGTAACTATGGCTACACCTTC. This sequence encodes CASSASNYGYTF.

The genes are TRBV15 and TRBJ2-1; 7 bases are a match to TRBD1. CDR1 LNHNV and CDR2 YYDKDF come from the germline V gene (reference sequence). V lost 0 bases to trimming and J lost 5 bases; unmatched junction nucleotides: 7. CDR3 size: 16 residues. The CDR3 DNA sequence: TGTGCCACCAGCAGAGAAATTCGGACAGGCGACAATGAGCAGTTCTTC. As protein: CATSREIRTGDNEQFF.

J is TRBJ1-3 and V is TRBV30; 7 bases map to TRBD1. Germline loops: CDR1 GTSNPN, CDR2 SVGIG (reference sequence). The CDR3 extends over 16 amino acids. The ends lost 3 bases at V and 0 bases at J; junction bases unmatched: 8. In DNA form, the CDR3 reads TGTGCCTGGAGCGCGGGACAGCGCAGCTCTGGAAACACCATATATTTT. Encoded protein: CAWSAGQRSSGNTIYF.

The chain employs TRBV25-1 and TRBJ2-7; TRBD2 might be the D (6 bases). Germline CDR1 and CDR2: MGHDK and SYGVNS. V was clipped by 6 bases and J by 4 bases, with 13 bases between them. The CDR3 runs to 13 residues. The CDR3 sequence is CASSGTSPYEQYF. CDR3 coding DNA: TGTGCCAGCAGCGGGACTTCCCCATACGAGCAGTACTTC.

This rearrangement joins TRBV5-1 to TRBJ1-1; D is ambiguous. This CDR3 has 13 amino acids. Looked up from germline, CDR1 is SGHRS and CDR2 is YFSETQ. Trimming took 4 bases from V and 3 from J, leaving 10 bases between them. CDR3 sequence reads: CASSTSKDTEAFF. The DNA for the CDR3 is TGCGCCAGCAGCACTTCAAAGGACACTGAAGCTTTCTTT.

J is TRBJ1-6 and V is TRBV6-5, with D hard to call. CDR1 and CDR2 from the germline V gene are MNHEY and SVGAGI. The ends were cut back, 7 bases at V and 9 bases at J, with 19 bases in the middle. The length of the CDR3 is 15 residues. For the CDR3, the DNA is TGTGCCAGCACGACCCGCGGGGAGTTGGTTTCACCCCTCCACTTT. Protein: CASTTRGELVSPLHF.

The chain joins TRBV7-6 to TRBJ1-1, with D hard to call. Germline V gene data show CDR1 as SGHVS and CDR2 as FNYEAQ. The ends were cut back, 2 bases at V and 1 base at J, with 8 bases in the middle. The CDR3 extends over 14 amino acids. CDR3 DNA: TGTGCCAGCAGCTTAACCCCTGCGAACACTGAAGCTTTCTTT. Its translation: CASSLTPANTEAFF.

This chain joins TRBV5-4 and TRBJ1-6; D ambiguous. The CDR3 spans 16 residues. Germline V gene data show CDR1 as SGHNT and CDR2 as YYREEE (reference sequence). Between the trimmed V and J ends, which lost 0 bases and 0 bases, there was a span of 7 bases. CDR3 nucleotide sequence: TGTGCCAGCAGCTTGGACAGAAGCTCCTATAATTCACCCCTCCACTTT. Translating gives CASSLDRSSYNSPLHF.

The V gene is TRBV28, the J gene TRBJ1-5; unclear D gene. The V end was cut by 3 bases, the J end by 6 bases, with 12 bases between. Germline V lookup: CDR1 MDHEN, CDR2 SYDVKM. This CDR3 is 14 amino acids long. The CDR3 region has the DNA TGTGCCAGCAGTTTTATTGTGGGTCTTCAGCCCCAGCATTTT. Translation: CASSFIVGLQPQHF.

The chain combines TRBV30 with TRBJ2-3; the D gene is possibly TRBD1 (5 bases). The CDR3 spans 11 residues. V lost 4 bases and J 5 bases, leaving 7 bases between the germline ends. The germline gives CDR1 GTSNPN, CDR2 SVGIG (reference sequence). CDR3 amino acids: CAWTTGDTQYF. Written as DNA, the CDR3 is TGTGCCTGGACAACAGGAGATACGCAGTATTTT.

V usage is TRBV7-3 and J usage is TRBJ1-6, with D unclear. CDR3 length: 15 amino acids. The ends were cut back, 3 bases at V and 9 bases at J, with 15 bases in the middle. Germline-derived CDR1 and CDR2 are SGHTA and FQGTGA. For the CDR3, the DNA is TGTGCCAGCAGCTTTAAGGCCCTATGGGGTTCACCCCTCCACTTT. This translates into CASSFKALWGSPLHF. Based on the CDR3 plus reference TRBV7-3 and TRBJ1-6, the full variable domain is GAGVSQTPSNKVTEKGKYVELRCDPISGHTALYWYRQSLGQGPEFLIYFQGTGAADDSGLPNDRFFAVRPEGSVSTLKIQRTERGDSAVYLCASSFKALWGSPLHFGNGTRLTVT.

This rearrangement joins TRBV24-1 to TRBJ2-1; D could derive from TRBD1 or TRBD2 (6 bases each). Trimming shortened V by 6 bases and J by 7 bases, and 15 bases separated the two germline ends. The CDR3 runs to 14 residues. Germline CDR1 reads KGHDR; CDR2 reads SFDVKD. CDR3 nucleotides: TGTGCCACCAGTCGGGGGCTAGGTGGGAATGAGCAGTTCTTC. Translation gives CATSRGLGGNEQFF.

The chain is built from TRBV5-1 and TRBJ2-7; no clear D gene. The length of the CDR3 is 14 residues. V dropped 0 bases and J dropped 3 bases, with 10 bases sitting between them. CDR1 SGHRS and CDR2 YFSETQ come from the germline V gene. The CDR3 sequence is CASSLEGFLYEQYF. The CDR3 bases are TGCGCCAGCAGCTTGGAGGGTTTTCTCTACGAGCAGTACTTC.

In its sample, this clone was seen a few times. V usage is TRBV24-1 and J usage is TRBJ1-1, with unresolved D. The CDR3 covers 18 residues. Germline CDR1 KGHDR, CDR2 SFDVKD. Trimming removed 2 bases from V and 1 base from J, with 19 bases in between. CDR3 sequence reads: CATSDSGWGGDKNTEAFF. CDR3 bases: TGTGCCACCAGTGATTCGGGCTGGGGTGGGGATAAGAACACTGAAGCTTTCTTT.

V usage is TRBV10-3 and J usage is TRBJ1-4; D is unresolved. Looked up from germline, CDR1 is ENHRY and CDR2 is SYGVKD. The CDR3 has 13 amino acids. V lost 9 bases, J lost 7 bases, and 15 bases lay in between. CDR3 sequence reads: CAMRAGTAEKLFF. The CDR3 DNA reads TGTGCCATGCGGGCAGGTACGGCTGAAAAACTGTTTTTT.

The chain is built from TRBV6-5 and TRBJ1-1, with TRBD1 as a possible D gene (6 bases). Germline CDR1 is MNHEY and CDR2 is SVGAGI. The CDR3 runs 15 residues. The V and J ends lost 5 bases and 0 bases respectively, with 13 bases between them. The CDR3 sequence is CASSPGTYLNTEAFF. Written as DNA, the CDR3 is TGTGCCAGCAGTCCCGGGACATATTTGAACACTGAAGCTTTCTTT.

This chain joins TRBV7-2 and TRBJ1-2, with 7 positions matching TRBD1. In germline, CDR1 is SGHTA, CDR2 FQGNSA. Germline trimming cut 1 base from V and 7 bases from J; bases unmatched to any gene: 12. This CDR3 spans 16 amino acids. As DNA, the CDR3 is TGTGCCAGCAGCTTAGAGGCAGGGGGGGTGCCCGGTGGCTACACCTTC. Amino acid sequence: CASSLEAGGVPGGYTF.

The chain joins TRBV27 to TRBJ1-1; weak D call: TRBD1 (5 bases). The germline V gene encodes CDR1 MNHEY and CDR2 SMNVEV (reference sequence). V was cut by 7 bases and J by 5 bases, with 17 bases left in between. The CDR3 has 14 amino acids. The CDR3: CASTKNSGGTEAFF. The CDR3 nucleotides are TGTGCCAGCACCAAAAACTCGGGGGGGACTGAAGCTTTCTTT.